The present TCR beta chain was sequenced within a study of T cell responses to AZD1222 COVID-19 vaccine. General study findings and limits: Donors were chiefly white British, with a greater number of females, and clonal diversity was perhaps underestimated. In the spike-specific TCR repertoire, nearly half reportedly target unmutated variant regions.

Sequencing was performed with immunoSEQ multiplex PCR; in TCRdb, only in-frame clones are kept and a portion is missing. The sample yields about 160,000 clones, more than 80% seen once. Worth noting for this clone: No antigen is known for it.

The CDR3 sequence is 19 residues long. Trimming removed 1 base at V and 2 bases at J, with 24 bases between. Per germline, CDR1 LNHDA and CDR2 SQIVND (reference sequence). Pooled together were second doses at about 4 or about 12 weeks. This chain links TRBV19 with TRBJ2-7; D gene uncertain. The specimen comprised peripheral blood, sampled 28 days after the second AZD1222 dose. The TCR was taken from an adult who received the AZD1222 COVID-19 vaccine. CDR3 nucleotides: TGTGCCAGTAGTATAGGTCCTATTTCGGACCGAGGAACGGCCTACGAGCAGTACTTC. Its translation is CASSIGPISDRGTAYEQYF.